This T cell receptor (beta chain) was recorded in a study of blood T cell repertoires in COVID-19. Study details: Sources were T cells, B-cell-depleted T cells, or PBMCs; the material itself was cDNA or gDNA.

Authors' analysis steps: For nucleated cells, counts were estimated from reference gene primer amplification. TCRdb's copy holds only in-frame clones and misses some; the assay was immunoSEQ multiplex PCR. V and J calls plus clone size are reproduced from that table; the DNA served to infer D and trimming. The repertoire consists of under 100,000 clones, with around 86% occurring once and the leading ten covering roughly 3.5%. Trimming cost V 0 bases and J 13 bases, with 16 bases left between them. The CDR3 loop spans 15 amino acids. The germline V gene encodes CDR1 ENHRY and CDR2 SYGVKD. This TCR derives from a woman in her 70s with acute or convalescent COVID-19. The rearrangement uses TRBV10-3 and TRBJ1-6; no firm D call. The sample consisted of peripheral blood. CDR3 DNA: TGTGCCATCAGTGAGTCGGCCTTTCACCCTCCGCCCCTCCACTTT. This sequence encodes CAISESAFHPPPLHF.